These 13 T cell receptor beta chains were all obtained from the same sample, sequenced in a study of T cells in tuberculosis. Repertoires were generated with immunoSEQ multiplex PCR, while TCRdb's copy carries only in-frame clones and drops some. The repertoire holds under 40,000 clones, with approximately 93% as singletons. Sample time point: new active TB diagnosis, blood taken before or within 7 days of starting treatment. The sample in question was PBMCs, obtained at tuberculosis diagnosis. Every receptor here comes from an adult with tuberculosis.

The chain recombines TRBV7-6 with TRBJ2-1; D is unresolved. The V end was cut by 0 bases, the J end by 7 bases, with 7 bases between. In germline, CDR1 is SGHVS, CDR2 FNYEAQ. The CDR3 totals 13 residues. In DNA, the CDR3 is TGTGCCAGCAGCTTAGCTCGGGTGAATGAGCAGTTCTTC. It codes for CASSLARVNEQFF.

This clone is a singleton in its sample. The chain combines TRBV7-8 with TRBJ2-6, with 15 positions matching TRBD2. The CDR3 covers 18 residues. Germline values: CDR1 SGHVS, CDR2 FQNEAQ. V shed 4 bases, J shed 4 bases, and the junction held 5 bases outside the gene matches. CDR3 in amino acids: CASSYGTSGGSGANVLTF. The CDR3 nucleotides read TGTGCCAGCAGCTATGGGACTAGCGGGGGGTCCGGGGCCAACGTCCTGACTTTC.

The chain uses TRBV10-3 and TRBJ2-2, with 8 bases that match TRBD1. Losses at the gene ends were 4 bases for V and 5 bases for J; bases not matched to a gene: 3. The length of the CDR3 is 14 residues. Germline loops: CDR1 ENHRY, CDR2 SYGVKD. The CDR3 nucleotides read TGTGCCATCAGTGGGAACAGGGGGACCGGGGAGCTGTTTTTT. This codes for CAISGNRGTGELFF.

This chain joins TRBV28 and TRBJ2-1; possible D gene TRBD2, 6 bases. The CDR3 has 17 residues. The germline CDR1 and CDR2 sequences are MDHEN and SYDVKM. Trimming took 4 bases from V and 0 from J, leaving 16 bases between them. Here the CDR3 reads CASSSLLARNSYNEQFF. CDR3 bases: TGTGCCAGCAGTTCGTTACTAGCCCGGAACTCCTACAATGAGCAGTTCTTC.

This clone was counted a single time. The chain links TRBV11-2 to TRBJ1-3; D is undetermined. CDR1 is SGHAT and CDR2 is FQNNGV in the germline V gene. With 1 base removed from V and 4 bases from J, the gap between germline ends came to 11 bases. The CDR3 extends over 15 amino acids. The CDR3 DNA reads as TGTGCCAGCAGCTTAGTCCAGGTTTCAGGAAACACCATATATTTT. It encodes CASSLVQVSGNTIYF.

The rearrangement links TRBV5-1 to TRBJ2-7; 8 bases are shared with TRBD1. Germline V gene lookup returns CDR1 SGHRS and CDR2 YFSETQ. This CDR3 spans 15 amino acids. J gave up 7 bases and V 4 bases, and 13 bases lay outside the gene matches. CDR3 loop: CASSIGNRGSGEQYF. The CDR3 region has the DNA TGCGCCAGCAGCATTGGGAACAGGGGGTCGGGGGAGCAGTACTTC.

The chain links TRBV15 to TRBJ1-5, with D maybe TRBD1 (5 bases). Per the germline V gene, CDR1 is LNHNV and CDR2 is YYDKDF (reference sequence). This CDR3 has 15 residues. The V end was cut by 0 bases, the J end by 4 bases, with 10 bases between. Here the CDR3 reads CATSRDPGGNQPQHF. The CDR3 nucleotides are TGTGCCACCAGCAGAGATCCGGGGGGAAATCAGCCCCAGCATTTT.

The chain links TRBV7-2 to TRBJ1-2, with 11 bases fitting TRBD1. The V segment lost 1 base and the J segment 3 bases; nucleotides outside the gene matches: 10. CDR3 size: 18 residues. Germline CDR1 reads SGHTA; CDR2 reads FQGNSA. In DNA, the CDR3 is TGTGCCAGCAGCTTAGACTTACTCGGACAGGGGGCTTACTATGGCTACACCTTC. This encodes CASSLDLLGQGAYYGYTF. Based on the CDR3 plus reference TRBV7-2 and TRBJ1-2, the full variable domain is GAGVSQSPSNKVTEKGKDVELRCDPISGHTALYWYRQSLGQGLEFLIYFQGNSAPDKSGLPSDRFSAERTGGSVSTLTIQRTQQEDSAVYLCASSLDLLGQGAYYGYTFGSGTRLTVV.

V gene TRBV9 combines with J gene TRBJ1-2; tentatively, D is TRBD1 (6 bases). The CDR3 loop spans 15 amino acids. In germline, CDR1 is SGDLS, CDR2 YYNGEE. V was shortened by 3 bases and J by 3 bases, with 15 bases between the two germline ends. DNA for the CDR3: TGTGCCAGCAGCGGCGGGGGACAAAGAGACTATGGCTACACCTTC. It specifies CASSGGGQRDYGYTF.

This clone was found a few times. This rearrangement joins TRBV28 to TRBJ2-7, with TRBD2 matching 9 bases. CDR3 length: 16 amino acids. J was trimmed by 3 bases and V by 6 bases; bases with no gene match: 12. Per germline, CDR1 MDHEN and CDR2 SYDVKM. The CDR3 here is CASSPHGAGGLYEQYF. As DNA, the CDR3 is TGTGCCAGCAGCCCCCACGGAGCGGGGGGCCTCTACGAGCAGTACTTC.

The genes are TRBV28 and TRBJ1-6, with no clear D. The CDR3 is 15 residues long. From germline, CDR1 is MDHEN and CDR2 SYDVKM. V shed 4 bases and J shed 6 bases, with 13 bases lying between them. The CDR3 loop reads CASSSRGVGNSPLHF. Written as DNA, the CDR3 is TGTGCCAGCAGTTCCCGGGGAGTTGGTAATTCACCCCTCCACTTT. The entire variable domain, with the rest obtained from reference TRBV28 and TRBJ1-6, is as follows: DVKVTQSSRYLVKRTGEKVFLECVQDMDHENMFWYRQDPGLGLRLIYFSYDVKMKEKGDIPEGYSVSREKKERFSLILESASTNQTSMYLCASSSRGVGNSPLHFGNGTRLTVT.

The chain uses TRBV5-1 and TRBJ1-6, with a weak D call TRBD1 (5 bases). Germline V gene sequence: CDR1 SGHRS, CDR2 YFSETQ. Trimming took 3 bases from V and 7 from J, leaving 14 bases between them. The CDR3 contains 15 residues. DNA of the CDR3: TGCGCCAGCAGCTGGTCGGGAGGGGAAAATTCACCCCTCCACTTT. Translated: CASSWSGGENSPLHF.

V gene TRBV19 combines with J gene TRBJ1-2; no firm D call. Per germline, CDR1 LNHDA and CDR2 SQIVND (reference sequence). V was clipped by 7 bases and J by 5 bases, with 11 bases between them. The CDR3 loop spans 12 amino acids. The CDR3 loop is CASTNSPYGYTF. As DNA, the CDR3 is TGTGCCAGTACTAATTCGCCTTATGGCTACACCTTC.